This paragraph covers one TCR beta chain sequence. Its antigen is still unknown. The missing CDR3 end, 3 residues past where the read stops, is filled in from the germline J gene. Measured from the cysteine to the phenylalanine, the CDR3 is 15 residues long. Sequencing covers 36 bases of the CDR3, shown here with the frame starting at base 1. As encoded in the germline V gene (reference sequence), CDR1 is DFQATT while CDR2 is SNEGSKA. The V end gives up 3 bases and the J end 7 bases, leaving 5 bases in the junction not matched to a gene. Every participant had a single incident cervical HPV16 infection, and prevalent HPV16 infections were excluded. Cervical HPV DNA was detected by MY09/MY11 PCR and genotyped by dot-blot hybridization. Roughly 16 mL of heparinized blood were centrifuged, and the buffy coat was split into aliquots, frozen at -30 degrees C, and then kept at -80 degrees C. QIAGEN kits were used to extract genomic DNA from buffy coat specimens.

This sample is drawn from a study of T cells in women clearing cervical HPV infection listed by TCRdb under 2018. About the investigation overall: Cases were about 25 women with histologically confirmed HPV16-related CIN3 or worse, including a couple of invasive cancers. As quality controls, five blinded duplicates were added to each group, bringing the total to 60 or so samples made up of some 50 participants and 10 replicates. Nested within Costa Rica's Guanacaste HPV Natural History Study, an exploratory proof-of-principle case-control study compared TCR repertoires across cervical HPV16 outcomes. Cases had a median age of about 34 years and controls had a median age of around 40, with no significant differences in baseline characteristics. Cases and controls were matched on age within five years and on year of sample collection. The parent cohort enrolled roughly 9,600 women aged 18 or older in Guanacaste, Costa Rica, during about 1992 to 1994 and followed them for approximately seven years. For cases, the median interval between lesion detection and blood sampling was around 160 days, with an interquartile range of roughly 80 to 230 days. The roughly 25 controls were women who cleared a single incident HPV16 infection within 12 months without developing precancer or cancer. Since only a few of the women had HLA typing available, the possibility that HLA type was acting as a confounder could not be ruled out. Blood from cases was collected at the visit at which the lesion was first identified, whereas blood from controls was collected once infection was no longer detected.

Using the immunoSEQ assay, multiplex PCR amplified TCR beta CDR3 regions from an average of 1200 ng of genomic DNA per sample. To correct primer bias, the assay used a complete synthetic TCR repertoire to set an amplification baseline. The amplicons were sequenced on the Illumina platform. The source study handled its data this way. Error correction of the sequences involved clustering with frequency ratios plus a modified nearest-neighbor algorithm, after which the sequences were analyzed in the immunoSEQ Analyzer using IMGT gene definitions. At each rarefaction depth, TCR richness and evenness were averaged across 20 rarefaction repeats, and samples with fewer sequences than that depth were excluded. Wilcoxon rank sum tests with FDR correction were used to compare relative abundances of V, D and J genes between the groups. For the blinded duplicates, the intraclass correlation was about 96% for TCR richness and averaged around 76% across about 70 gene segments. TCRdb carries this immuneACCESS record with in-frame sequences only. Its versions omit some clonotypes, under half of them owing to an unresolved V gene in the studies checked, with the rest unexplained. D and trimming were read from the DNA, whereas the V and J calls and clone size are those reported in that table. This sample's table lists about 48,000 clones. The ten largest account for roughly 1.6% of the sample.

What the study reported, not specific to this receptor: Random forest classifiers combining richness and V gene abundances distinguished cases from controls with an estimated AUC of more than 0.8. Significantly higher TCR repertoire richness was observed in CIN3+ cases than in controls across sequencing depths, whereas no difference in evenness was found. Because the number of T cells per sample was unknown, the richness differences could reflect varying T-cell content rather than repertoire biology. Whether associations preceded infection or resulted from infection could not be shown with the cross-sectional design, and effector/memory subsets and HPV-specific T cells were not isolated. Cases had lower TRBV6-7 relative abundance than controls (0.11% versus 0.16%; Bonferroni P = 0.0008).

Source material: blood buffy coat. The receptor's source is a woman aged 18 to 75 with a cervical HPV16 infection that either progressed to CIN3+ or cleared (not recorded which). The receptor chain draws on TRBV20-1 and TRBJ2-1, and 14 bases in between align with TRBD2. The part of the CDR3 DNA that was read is TGCAGTGCTAGGGGGACTAGCGGGAGCTGGAATGAG. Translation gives CSARGTSGSWNE. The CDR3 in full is CSARGTSGSWNEQFF.